These 2 T cell receptor beta chains came from one sample sequenced in a study of identical twins. TCRdb independently ran MiXCR on the 5' RACE reads; one entry per CDR3 protein. The table has some 1,600,000 distinct CDR3 sequences, about 31% seen once. The sample comprised cord blood. The receptors were sampled from a newborn girl in good health.

The chain links TRBV27 to TRBJ1-4, with D unclear. The CDR3 is made up of 15 amino acids. Per the germline V gene, CDR1 is MNHEY and CDR2 is SMNVEV (reference sequence). V was clipped by 5 bases and J by 16 bases, with 26 bases between them. The CDR3 DNA reads TGTGCCAGCAGTCCTTCCATCGCCCCCAATTTCCATCCGTTTTTT. Translated: CASSPSIAPNFHPFF.

The table lists this clonotype with a few counts. CDR3 bases: TGTGCCAGCACCCCTCGGGACAGGGATGGCTACACCTTC. This translates into CASTPRDRDGYTF. The chain combines TRBV6-6 with TRBJ1-2; TRBD1 agrees at 9 bases. Germline-derived CDR1 and CDR2 are MNHNY and SVGAGI (reference sequence). The CDR3 extends over 13 amino acids. With 7 bases clipped from V and 6 bases from J, the junction kept 6 bases outside the gene matches.